The source of this TCR beta chain is a study of response to subunit inactivated influenza vaccine. Study-level points and caveats: The authors suggested that every seasonal influenza vaccination recruits few new T cells.

Each CDR3 protein is one row after TCRdb ran MiXCR on the RT-PCR reads. The repertoire holds under 850,000 distinct CDR3 sequences, about 18% seen once, with 11% in the top ten. The sample holds a few counts of this clonotype. Its antigen remains unidentified. CDR3 size: 15 residues. Germline CDR1 is SGDLS and CDR2 is YYNGEE. The V end was cut by 1 base, the J end by 3 bases, with 11 bases between. The chain recombines TRBV9 with TRBJ2-1; D is tentatively TRBD1 or TRBD2 (5 bases each). The material was PBMCs from blood, obtained about 5 days after vaccination. This clonotype originated in a man over 45 who received an inactivated influenza vaccine. CDR3 in amino acids: CASSVSARGYNEQFF. DNA for the CDR3: TGTGCCAGCAGCGTATCGGCGAGGGGCTACAATGAGCAGTTCTTC.